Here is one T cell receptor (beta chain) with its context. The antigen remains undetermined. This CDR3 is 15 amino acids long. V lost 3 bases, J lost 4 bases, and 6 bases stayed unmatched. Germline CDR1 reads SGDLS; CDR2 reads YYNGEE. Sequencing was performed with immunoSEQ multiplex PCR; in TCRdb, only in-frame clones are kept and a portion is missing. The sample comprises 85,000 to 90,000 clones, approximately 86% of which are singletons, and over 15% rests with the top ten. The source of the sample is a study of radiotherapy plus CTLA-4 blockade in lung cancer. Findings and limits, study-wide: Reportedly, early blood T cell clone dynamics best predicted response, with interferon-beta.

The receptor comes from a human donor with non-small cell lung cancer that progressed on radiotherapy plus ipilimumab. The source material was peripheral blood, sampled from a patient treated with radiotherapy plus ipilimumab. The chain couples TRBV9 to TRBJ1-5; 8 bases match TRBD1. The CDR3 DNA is TGTGCCAGCAGCGCGGTTTACAGGGGGAATCAGCCCCAGCATTTT. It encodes CASSAVYRGNQPQHF.